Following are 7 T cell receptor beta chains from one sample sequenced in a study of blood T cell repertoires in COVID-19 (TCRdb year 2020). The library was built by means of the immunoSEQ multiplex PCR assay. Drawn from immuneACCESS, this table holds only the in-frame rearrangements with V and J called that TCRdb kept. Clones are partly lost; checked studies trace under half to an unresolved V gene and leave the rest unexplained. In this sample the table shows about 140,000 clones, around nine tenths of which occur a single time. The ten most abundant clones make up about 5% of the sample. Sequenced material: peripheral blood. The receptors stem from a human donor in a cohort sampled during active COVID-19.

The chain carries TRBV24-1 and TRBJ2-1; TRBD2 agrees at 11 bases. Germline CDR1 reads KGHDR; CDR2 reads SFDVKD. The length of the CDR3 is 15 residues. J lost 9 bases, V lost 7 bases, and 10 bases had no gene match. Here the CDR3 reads CATRGTSGGLGEQFF. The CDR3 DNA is TGTGCCACCAGAGGAACTAGCGGGGGTCTGGGTGAGCAGTTCTTC.

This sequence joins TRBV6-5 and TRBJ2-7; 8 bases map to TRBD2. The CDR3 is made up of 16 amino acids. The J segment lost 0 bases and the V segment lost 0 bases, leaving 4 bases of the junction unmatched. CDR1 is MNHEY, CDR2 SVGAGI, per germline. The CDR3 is CASSYSRTSGSYEQYF. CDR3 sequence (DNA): TGTGCCAGCAGTTACTCGAGAACTAGCGGCTCCTACGAGCAGTACTTC.

CDR3 DNA: TGTGCCAGCAGTTCCTTCGGTGGACAGCGGGAGCAGTACTTC. This gives the protein CASSSFGGQREQYF. The chain carries TRBV25-1 and TRBJ2-7; tentatively, D is TRBD1 (6 bases). In germline, CDR1 is MGHDK, CDR2 SYGVNS. V shed 5 bases and J shed 7 bases, with 18 bases lying between them. The CDR3 totals 14 residues.

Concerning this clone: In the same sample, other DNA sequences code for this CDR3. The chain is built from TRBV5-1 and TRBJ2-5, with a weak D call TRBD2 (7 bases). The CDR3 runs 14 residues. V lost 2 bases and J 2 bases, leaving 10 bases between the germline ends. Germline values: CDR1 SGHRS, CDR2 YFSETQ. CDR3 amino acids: CASSLQGGQETQYF. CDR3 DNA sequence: TGCGCCAGCAGCTTACAGGGAGGGCAAGAGACCCAGTACTTC. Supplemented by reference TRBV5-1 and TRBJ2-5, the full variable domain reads KAGVTQTPRYLIKTRGQQVTLSCSPISGHRSVSWYQQTPGQGLQFLFEYFSETQRNKGNFPGRFSGRQFSNSRSEMNVSTLELGDSALYLCASSLQGGQETQYFGPGTRLLVL.

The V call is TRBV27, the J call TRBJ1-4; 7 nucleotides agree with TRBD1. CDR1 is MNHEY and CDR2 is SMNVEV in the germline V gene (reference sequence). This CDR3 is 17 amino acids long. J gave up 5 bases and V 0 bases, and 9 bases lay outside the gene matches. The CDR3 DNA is TGTGCCAGCAGTTTATCCGGGGGACTCAGGGGGAATGAAAAACTGTTTTTT. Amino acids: CASSLSGGLRGNEKLFF.

DNA for the CDR3: TGTGCCTGGAGCGTTGACAGTCACGGCTACACCTTC. Translating gives CAWSVDSHGYTF. The rearrangement uses TRBV30 and TRBJ1-2, with a possible D match to TRBD1 (5 bases). This CDR3 has 12 amino acids. Germline V CDR1 and CDR2: GTSNPN, SVGIG (reference sequence). V was trimmed by 3 bases and J by 8 bases, leaving 13 bases between them.

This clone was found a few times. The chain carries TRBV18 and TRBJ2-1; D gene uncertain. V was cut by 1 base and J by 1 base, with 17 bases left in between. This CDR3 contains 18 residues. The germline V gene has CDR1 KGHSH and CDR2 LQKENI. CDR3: CASSPRTTDWRSYNEQFF. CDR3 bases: TGTGCCAGCTCACCACGAACTACCGATTGGAGATCCTACAATGAGCAGTTCTTC.